Below, one TCR beta chain is given with its context. This record comes from a study of T-cell memory formation after mild COVID-19. One entry per CDR3 protein results from TCRdb running MiXCR on the 5' RACE reads. The repertoire holds about 470,000 distinct CDR3 sequences, more than 20% seen once, with around 13% in the top ten. The CDR3 extends over 13 amino acids. CDR1 and CDR2 (germline): SGHRS, YFSETQ. The V end was cut by 0 bases, the J end by 8 bases, with 11 bases between. The clonotype was recovered from an adult woman who had mild COVID-19 (a few samples of this study predate the infection). Cell type and time point are not known. Material: PBMCs or a T cell subset sorted from them (not recorded which). This chain links TRBV5-1 with TRBJ1-2, with D unresolved. In DNA form, the CDR3 reads TGCGCCAGCAGCTTGGCGGAAGTGGGGGGCTACACCTTC. It specifies CASSLAEVGGYTF.